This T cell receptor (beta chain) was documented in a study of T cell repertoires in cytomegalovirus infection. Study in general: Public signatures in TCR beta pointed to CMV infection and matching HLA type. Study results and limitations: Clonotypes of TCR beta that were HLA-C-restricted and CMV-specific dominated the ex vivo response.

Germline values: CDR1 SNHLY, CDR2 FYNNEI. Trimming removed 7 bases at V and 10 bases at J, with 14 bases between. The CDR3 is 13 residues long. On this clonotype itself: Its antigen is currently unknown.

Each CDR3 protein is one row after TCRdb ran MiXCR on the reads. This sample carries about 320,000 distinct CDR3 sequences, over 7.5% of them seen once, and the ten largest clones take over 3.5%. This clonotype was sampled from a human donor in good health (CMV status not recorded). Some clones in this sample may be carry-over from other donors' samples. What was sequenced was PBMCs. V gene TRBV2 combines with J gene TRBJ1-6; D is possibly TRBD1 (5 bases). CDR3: CASKEGADSPLHF. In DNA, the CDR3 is TGTGCCAGCAAAGAAGGGGCTGACTCACCCCTCCACTTT.